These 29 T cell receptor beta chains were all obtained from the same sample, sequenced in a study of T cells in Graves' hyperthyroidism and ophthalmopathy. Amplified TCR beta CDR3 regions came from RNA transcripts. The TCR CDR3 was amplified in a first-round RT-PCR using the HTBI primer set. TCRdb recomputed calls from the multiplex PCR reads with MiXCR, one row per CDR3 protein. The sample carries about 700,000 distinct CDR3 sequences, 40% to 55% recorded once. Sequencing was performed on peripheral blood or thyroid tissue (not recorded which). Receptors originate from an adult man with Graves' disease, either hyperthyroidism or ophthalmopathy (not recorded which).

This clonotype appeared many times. The CDR3 coding sequence is TGCAGTGCTAGACTCAAAGGAGAGACCCAGTACTTC. Translation gives CSARLKGETQYF. This rearrangement joins TRBV20-1 to TRBJ2-5; D gene uncertain. Looked up from germline, CDR1 is DFQATT and CDR2 is SNEGSKA (reference sequence). The CDR3 has 12 residues. Trimming shortened V by 2 bases and J by 4 bases, and 8 bases separated the two germline ends.

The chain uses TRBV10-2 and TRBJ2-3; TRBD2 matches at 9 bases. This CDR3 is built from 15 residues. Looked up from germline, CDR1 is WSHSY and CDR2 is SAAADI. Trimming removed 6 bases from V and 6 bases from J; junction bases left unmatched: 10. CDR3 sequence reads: CASSAPGLAGDTQYF. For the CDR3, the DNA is TGCGCCAGCAGCGCCCCGGGACTAGCCGGGGATACGCAGTATTTT.

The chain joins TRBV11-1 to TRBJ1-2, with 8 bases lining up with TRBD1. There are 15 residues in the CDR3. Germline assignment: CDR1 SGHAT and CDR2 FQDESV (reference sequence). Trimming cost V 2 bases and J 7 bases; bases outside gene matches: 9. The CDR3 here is CASSLNAGTGCGYTF. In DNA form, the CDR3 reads TGTGCCAGCAGCTTAAACGCCGGGACAGGTTGTGGCTACACCTTC.

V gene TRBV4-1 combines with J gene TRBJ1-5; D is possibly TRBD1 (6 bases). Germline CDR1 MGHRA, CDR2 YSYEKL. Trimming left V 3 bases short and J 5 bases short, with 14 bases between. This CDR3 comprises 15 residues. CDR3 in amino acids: CASSQTRNRDQPQHF. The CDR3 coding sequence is TGCGCCAGCAGCCAGACCCGGAACAGGGATCAGCCCCAGCATTTT.

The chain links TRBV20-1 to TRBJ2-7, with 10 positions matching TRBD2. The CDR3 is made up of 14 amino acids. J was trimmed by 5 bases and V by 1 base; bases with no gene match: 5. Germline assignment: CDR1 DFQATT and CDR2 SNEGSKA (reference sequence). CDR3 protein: CSARGLAGADEQYF. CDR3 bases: TGCAGTGCTAGAGGTCTAGCGGGAGCGGACGAGCAGTACTTC.

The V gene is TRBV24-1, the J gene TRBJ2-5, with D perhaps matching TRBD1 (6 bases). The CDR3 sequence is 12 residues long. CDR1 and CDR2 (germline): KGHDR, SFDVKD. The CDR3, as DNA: TGTGCTGCCCGGACAGACCAAGAGACCCAGTACTTC. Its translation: CAARTDQETQYF.

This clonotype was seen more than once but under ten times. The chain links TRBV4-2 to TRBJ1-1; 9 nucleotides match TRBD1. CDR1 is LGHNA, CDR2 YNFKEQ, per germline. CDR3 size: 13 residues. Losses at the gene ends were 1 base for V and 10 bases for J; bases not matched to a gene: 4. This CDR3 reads CASSQGTGEVAFF. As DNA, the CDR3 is TGTGCCAGCAGCCAAGGGACAGGGGAGGTAGCTTTCTTT.

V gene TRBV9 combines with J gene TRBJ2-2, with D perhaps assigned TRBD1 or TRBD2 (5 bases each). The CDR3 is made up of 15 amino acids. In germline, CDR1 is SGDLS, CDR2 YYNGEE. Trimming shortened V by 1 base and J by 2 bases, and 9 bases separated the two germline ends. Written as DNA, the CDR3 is TGTGCCAGCAGCGTAAGAGGGGTAAACACCGGGGAGCTGTTTTTT. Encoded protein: CASSVRGVNTGELFF.

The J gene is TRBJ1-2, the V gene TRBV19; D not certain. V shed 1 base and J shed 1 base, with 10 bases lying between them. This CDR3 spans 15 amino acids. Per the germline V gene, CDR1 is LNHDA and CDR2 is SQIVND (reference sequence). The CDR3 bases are TGTGCCAGTAGTATAGGAGGAGTACTTAACTATGGCTACACCTTC. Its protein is CASSIGGVLNYGYTF.

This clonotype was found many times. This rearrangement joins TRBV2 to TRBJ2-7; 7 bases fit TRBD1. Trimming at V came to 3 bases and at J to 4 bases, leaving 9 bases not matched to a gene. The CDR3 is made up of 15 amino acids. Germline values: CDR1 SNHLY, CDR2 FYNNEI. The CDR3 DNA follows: TGTGCCAGCAGTGATGGGGGACAGACGATTTACGAGCAGTACTTC. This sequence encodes CASSDGGQTIYEQYF.

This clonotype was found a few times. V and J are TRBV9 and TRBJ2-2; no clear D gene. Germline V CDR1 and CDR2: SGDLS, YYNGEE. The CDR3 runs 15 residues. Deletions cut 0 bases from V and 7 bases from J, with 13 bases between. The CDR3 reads CASSVDPGGHGELFF. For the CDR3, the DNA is TGTGCCAGCAGCGTAGATCCCGGCGGTCACGGGGAGCTGTTTTTT.

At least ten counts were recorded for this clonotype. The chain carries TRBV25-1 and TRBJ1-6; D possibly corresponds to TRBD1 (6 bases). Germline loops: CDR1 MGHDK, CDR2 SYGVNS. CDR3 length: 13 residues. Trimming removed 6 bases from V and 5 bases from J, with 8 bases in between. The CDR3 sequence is CASRDSDNSPLHF. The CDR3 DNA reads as TGTGCCAGCAGGGACAGTGATAATTCACCCCTCCACTTT.

CDR3 DNA sequence: TGTGCCAGCAGCGCCTTGGGTATGTCAGGTTCGGCACCCCTCCACTTT. Protein sequence: CASSALGMSGSAPLHF. V and J are TRBV7-8 and TRBJ1-6; unclear D gene. CDR3 size: 16 residues. V dropped 5 bases and J dropped 11 bases, with 22 bases sitting between them. CDR1 and CDR2 from the germline V gene are SGHVS and FQNEAQ.

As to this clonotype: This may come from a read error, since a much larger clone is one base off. The CDR3 DNA follows: TGTACCAGCAGTGTCTTAGGGGAAGAGACCCAGTACTTC. Its protein product is CTSSVLGEETQYF. The chain couples TRBV9 to TRBJ2-5; a possible D gene is TRBD1 (5 bases). This CDR3 is 13 amino acids long. Germline values: CDR1 SGDLS, CDR2 YYNGEE.

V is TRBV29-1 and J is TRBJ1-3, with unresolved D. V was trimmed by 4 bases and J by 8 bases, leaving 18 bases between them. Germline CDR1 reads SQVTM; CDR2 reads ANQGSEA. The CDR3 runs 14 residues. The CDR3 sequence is CSVVRGLEGYTIYF. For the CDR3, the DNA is TGCAGCGTTGTACGAGGGTTGGAAGGCTACACCATATATTTT. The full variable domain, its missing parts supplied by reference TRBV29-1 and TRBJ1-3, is SAVISQKPSRDICQRGTSLTIQCQVDSQVTMMFWYRQQPGQSLTLIATANQGSEATYESGFVIDKFPISRPNLTFSTLTVSNMSPEDSSIYLCSVVRGLEGYTIYFGEGSWLTVV.

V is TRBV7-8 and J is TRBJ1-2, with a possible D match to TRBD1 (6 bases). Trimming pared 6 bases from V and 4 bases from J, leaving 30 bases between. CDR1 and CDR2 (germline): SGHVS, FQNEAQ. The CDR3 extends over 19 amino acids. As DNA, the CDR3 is TGTGCCAGCAGACCTGCCCTGGGGGGCAATACACCGGGGAGCTATGGCTACACCTTC. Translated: CASRPALGGNTPGSYGYTF. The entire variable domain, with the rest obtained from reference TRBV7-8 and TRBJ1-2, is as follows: GAGVSQSPRYKVAKRGQDVALRCDPISGHVSLFWYQQALGQGPEFLTYFQNEAQLDKSGLPSDRFFAERPEGSVSTLKIQRTQQEDSAVYLCASRPALGGNTPGSYGYTFGSGTRLTVV.

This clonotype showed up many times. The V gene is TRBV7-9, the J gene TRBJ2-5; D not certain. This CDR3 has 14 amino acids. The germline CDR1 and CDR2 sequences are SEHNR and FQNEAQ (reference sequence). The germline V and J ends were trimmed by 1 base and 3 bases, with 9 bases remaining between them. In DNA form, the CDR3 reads TGTGCCAGCAGCTTAGGGCAGGTGGAAGAGACCCAGTACTTC. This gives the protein CASSLGQVEETQYF.

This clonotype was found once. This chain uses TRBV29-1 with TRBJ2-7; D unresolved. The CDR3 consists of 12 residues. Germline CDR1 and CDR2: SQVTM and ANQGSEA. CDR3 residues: CTYLDRSYEQYF. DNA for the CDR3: TGCACCTACCTGGACCGTTCCTACGAGCAGTACTTC.

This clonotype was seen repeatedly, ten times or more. The CDR3 region is CAISGVSYGYTF. In DNA form, the CDR3 reads TGTGCCATCAGTGGGGTCAGCTATGGCTACACCTTC. The rearrangement joins TRBV10-3 to TRBJ1-2; D not resolved. Between the trimmed V and J ends, which lost 4 bases and 4 bases, there was a span of 7 bases. The germline V gene encodes CDR1 ENHRY and CDR2 SYGVKD. The CDR3 has 12 amino acids.

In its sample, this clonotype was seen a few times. Here the CDR3 reads CASSLGVARSTIYF. DNA of the CDR3: TGTGCCAGCAGCTTAGGTGTGGCGAGAAGCACCATATATTTT. V is TRBV7-2 and J is TRBJ1-3; no clear D. V was cut by 1 base and J by 9 bases, with 13 bases left in between. Germline CDR1 SGHTA, CDR2 FQGNSA. The CDR3 covers 14 residues.

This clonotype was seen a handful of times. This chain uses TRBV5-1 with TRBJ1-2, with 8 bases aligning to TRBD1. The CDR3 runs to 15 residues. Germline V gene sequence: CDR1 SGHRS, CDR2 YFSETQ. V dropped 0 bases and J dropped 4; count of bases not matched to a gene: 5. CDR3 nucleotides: TGCGCCAGCAGCTTGGAGGCAGGGGGCTCCTATGGCTACACCTTC. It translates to CASSLEAGGSYGYTF. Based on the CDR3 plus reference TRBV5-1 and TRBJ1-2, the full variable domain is KAGVTQTPRYLIKTRGQQVTLSCSPISGHRSVSWYQQTPGQGLQFLFEYFSETQRNKGNFPGRFSGRQFSNSRSEMNVSTLELGDSALYLCASSLEAGGSYGYTFGSGTRLTVV.

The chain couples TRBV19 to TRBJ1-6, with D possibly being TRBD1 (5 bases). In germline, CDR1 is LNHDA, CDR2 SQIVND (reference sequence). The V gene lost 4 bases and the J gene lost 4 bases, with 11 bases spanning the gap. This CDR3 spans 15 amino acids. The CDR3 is CASSRGATYNSPLHF. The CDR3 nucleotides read TGTGCCAGTAGTAGAGGGGCCACATATAATTCACCCCTCCACTTT.

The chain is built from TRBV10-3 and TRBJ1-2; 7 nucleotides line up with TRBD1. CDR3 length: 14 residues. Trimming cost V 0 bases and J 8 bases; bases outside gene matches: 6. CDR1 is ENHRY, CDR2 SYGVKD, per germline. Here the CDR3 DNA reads TGTGCCATCAGTGAGTCCACAGGGGCAGAGGGCTACACCTTC. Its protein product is CAISESTGAEGYTF.

The CDR3 bases are TGTGCCAGCATACGCATAATGCCAGATGTTGGGCATCACAATCAGCCCCAGCATTTT. This gives the protein CASIRIMPDVGHHNQPQHF. The chain carries TRBV7-9 and TRBJ1-5; D is uncertain. The V and J ends lost 7 bases and 3 bases respectively, with 28 bases between them. This CDR3 is 19 amino acids long. From germline, CDR1 is SEHNR and CDR2 FQNEAQ (reference sequence).

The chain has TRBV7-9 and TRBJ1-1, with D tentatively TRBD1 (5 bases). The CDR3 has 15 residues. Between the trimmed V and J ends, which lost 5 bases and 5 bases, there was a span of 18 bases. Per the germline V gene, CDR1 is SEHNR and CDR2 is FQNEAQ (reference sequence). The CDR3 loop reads CASSHLQGRETEAFF. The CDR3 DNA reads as TGTGCCAGCAGCCATCTCCAGGGTCGGGAGACTGAAGCTTTCTTT.

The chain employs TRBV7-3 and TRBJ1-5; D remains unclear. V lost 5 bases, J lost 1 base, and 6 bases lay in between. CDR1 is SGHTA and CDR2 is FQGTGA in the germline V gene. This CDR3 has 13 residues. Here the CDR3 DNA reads TGTGCCAGCAGCCACTCGAGCAATCAGCCCCAGCATTTT. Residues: CASSHSSNQPQHF.

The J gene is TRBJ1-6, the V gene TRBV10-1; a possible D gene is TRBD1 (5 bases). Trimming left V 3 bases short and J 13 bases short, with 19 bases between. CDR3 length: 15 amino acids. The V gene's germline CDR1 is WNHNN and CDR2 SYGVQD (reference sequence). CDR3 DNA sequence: TGCGCCAGCAGTGACGGCGGAGAGGGGAGGGGTCCCCTCCACTTT. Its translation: CASSDGGEGRGPLHF.

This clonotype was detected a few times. This chain's CDR3 is CASSEIRASYEQYF. The DNA for the CDR3 is TGTGCCAGCAGTGAAATCAGAGCATCCTACGAGCAGTACTTC. This chain links TRBV2 with TRBJ2-7; no firm D call. Between the trimmed V and J ends, which lost 2 bases and 1 base, there was a span of 9 bases. The length of the CDR3 is 14 residues. The germline V gene encodes CDR1 SNHLY and CDR2 FYNNEI.

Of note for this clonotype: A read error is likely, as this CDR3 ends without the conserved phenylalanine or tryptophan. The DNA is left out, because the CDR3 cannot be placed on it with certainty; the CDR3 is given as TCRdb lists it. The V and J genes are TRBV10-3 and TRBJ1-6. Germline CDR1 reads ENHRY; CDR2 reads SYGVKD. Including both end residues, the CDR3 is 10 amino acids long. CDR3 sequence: CAISKVIYPS.